One and the same sample provided the 25 T cell receptor beta chains below, sequenced in a study of blood T cell repertoires in COVID-19. Sequencing used immunoSEQ multiplex PCR; TCRdb keeps in-frame clones, though not all of them. This sample has tens of thousands of clones, with about nine tenths found just once. Sequenced sample: peripheral blood. These receptors all stem from a man aged 55 to 70 with acute or convalescent COVID-19.

This chain connects TRBV19 to TRBJ1-2, with TRBD1 matching over 7 bases. Losses at the gene ends were 3 bases for V and 4 bases for J; bases not matched to a gene: 5. The CDR3 spans 14 residues. The germline V gene encodes CDR1 LNHDA and CDR2 SQIVND (reference sequence). The CDR3: CASSIGDRAYGYTF. CDR3 DNA: TGTGCCAGTAGTATTGGTGACAGGGCCTATGGCTACACCTTC.

The rearrangement links TRBV7-2 to TRBJ1-1, with 10 bases matching TRBD1. With 6 bases clipped from V and 5 bases from J, the junction kept 6 bases outside the gene matches. CDR1 is SGHTA, CDR2 FQGNSA, per germline. CDR3 length: 14 residues. The CDR3 sequence is CASRIGTGETEAFF. DNA of the CDR3: TGTGCCAGCAGAATCGGGACAGGGGAAACTGAAGCTTTCTTT.

This sequence joins TRBV6-5 and TRBJ2-7, with D tentatively TRBD2 (5 bases). CDR3 length: 12 amino acids. Germline V gene sequence: CDR1 MNHEY, CDR2 SVGAGI. The V end lost 6 bases, the J end lost 0 bases, and 6 bases lay between the germline ends. The chain's CDR3 is CASRGSSYEQYF. For the CDR3, the DNA is TGTGCCAGCAGGGGGAGCTCCTACGAGCAGTACTTC.

The rearrangement uses TRBV2 and TRBJ2-3; 7 positions agree with TRBD1. Germline V CDR1 and CDR2: SNHLY, FYNNEI. V was pared by 3 bases and J by 5 bases, with 20 bases of the junction left unmatched. This CDR3 is 19 amino acids long. The CDR3 loop reads CASSEAAPFSFAGGDTQYF. The CDR3 nucleotides are TGTGCCAGCAGTGAGGCGGCCCCCTTTTCGTTTGCAGGGGGAGATACGCAGTATTTT.

V gene TRBV2 combines with J gene TRBJ1-2, with D possibly matching TRBD1 (5 bases). The CDR3 loop spans 14 amino acids. Trimming cost V 4 bases and J 5 bases, with 14 bases left between them. Germline CDR1 and CDR2: SNHLY and FYNNEI. The CDR3 sequence is CASSGAGSSYGYTF. The CDR3 bases are TGTGCCAGCAGTGGGGCAGGGTCCTCGTATGGCTACACCTTC. Full variable domain (remainder filled in from reference TRBV2 and TRBJ1-2): EPEVTQTPSHQVTQMGQEVILRCVPISNHLYFYWYRQILGQKVEFLVSFYNNEISEKSEIFDDQFSVERPDGSNFTLKIRSTKLEDSAMYFCASSGAGSSYGYTFGSGTRLTVV.

This chain joins TRBV4-2 and TRBJ2-3; 10 nucleotides agree with TRBD1. Trimming cost V 5 bases and J 3 bases; bases outside gene matches: 2. The V gene's germline CDR1 is LGHNA and CDR2 YNFKEQ. The CDR3 extends over 14 amino acids. As DNA, the CDR3 is TGTGCCAGCAGCGCGGGACAGGGGACAGATACGCAGTATTTT. Translation gives CASSAGQGTDTQYF.

The rearrangement uses TRBV9 and TRBJ2-3, with D possibly TRBD2 on 6 matching bases. Trimming pared 4 bases from V and 5 bases from J, leaving 26 bases between. This CDR3 is 18 amino acids long. Per germline, CDR1 SGDLS and CDR2 YYNGEE. The CDR3 protein is CASSRAVGTPQWVDTQYF. DNA for the CDR3: TGTGCCAGCAGCCGAGCTGTAGGGACTCCACAATGGGTAGATACGCAGTATTTT.

The chain links TRBV9 to TRBJ2-1; 11 bases agree with TRBD2. Germline V gene sequence: CDR1 SGDLS, CDR2 YYNGEE. With 4 bases clipped from V and 2 bases from J, the junction kept 5 bases outside the gene matches. The CDR3 covers 16 residues. DNA for the CDR3: TGTGCCAGCAGCCAACTTAGCGGGGGGGCCTACAATGAGCAGTTCTTC. It yields the protein CASSQLSGGAYNEQFF.

V usage is TRBV7-8 and J usage is TRBJ2-1; TRBD2 aligns across 9 bases. Germline-derived CDR1 and CDR2 are SGHVS and FQNEAQ. The CDR3 runs 13 residues. With 2 bases clipped from V and 9 bases from J, the junction kept 2 bases outside the gene matches. The CDR3 loop is CASSLSGGIEQFF. The CDR3 bases are TGTGCCAGCAGCTTAAGCGGGGGGATTGAGCAGTTCTTC.

The genes are TRBV30 and TRBJ1-2; D perhaps matches TRBD1 (5 bases). CDR1 GTSNPN and CDR2 SVGIG come from the germline V gene (reference sequence). This CDR3 comprises 11 residues. Deletions cut 7 bases from V and 7 bases from J, with 13 bases between. The CDR3 sequence is CALTVLGGYTF. The CDR3 DNA reads as TGTGCCTTGACAGTTCTTGGTGGCTACACCTTC.

There are a few counts of this clone. CDR3 region: CASSLIAGSTDTQYF. The DNA of the CDR3 is TGTGCCAGCAGCTTGATAGCGGGGAGCACAGATACGCAGTATTTT. The V call is TRBV7-8, the J call TRBJ2-3; 8 bases are a match to TRBD2. J lost 0 bases, V lost 3 bases, and 2 bases had no gene match. This CDR3 has 15 amino acids. Germline CDR1 SGHVS, CDR2 FQNEAQ.

The V and J genes are TRBV19 and TRBJ1-5; tentative D call: TRBD1 (6 bases). Looked up from germline, CDR1 is LNHDA and CDR2 is SQIVND (reference sequence). The germline V and J ends were trimmed by 6 bases and 1 base, with 10 bases remaining between them. The CDR3 contains 14 residues. The CDR3 loop is CASSRRGSNQPQHF. CDR3 coding DNA: TGTGCCAGTAGCCGCAGGGGAAGCAATCAGCCCCAGCATTTT.

This clone was observed a single time. The J gene is TRBJ2-5, the V gene TRBV24-1; 7 bases are shared with TRBD1. CDR1 and CDR2 from the germline V gene are KGHDR and SFDVKD. The CDR3 consists of 13 residues. V gave up 3 bases and J gave up 7 bases; unmatched junction bases: 4. CDR3 DNA sequence: TGTGCCACCAGTGATAAAGGGGGCACGACCCAGTACTTC. The encoded protein is CATSDKGGTTQYF.

The chain links TRBV14 to TRBJ2-1; the match to TRBD2 covers 7 bases. The germline gives CDR1 SGHDN, CDR2 FVKESK. This CDR3 contains 11 residues. The J segment lost 14 bases and the V segment lost 0 bases, leaving 1 base of the junction unmatched. The CDR3, as DNA: TGTGCCAGCAGCCAAGAGGGGGGGAAGTTCTTC. The encoded protein is CASSQEGGKFF.

The rearrangement uses TRBV29-1 and TRBJ2-3; 12 bases are shared with TRBD2. Germline values: CDR1 SQVTM, CDR2 ANQGSEA. The J segment lost 3 bases and the V segment lost 7 bases, leaving 2 bases of the junction unmatched. The CDR3 has 13 residues. This CDR3 reads CSASGGATDTQYF. The CDR3 coding sequence is TGCAGCGCTAGCGGGGGGGCTACAGATACGCAGTATTTT.

This CDR3 is CASSPDSVSYEQYF. The CDR3 DNA reads as TGTGCCAGCAGTCCAGACAGCGTCTCCTACGAGCAGTACTTC. The rearrangement joins TRBV27 to TRBJ2-7, with TRBD1 as a possible D gene (5 bases). The V and J ends lost 5 bases and 0 bases respectively, with 11 bases between them. The CDR3 has 14 amino acids. Germline V gene lookup returns CDR1 MNHEY and CDR2 SMNVEV (reference sequence).

This chain uses TRBV19 with TRBJ2-2; TRBD1 aligns across 8 bases. The junction had 10 bases not matched to a gene; V was cut back by 1 base and J by 6 bases. CDR1 is LNHDA, CDR2 SQIVND, per germline (reference sequence). This CDR3 comprises 17 residues. The CDR3 sequence is CASSIAKPGGPPGELFF. CDR3 DNA: TGTGCCAGTAGTATAGCAAAACCAGGGGGCCCACCCGGGGAGCTGTTTTTT.

V is TRBV4-1 and J is TRBJ1-5; 9 bases map to TRBD1. Germline V CDR1 and CDR2: MGHRA, YSYEKL. The V segment lost 0 bases and the J segment 9 bases; nucleotides outside the gene matches: 6. The CDR3 is 15 residues long. In DNA form, the CDR3 reads TGCGCCAGCAGCCAAGAAGGACAGGGGTCAGTGCCCCAGCATTTT. This sequence encodes CASSQEGQGSVPQHF.

V is TRBV2 and J is TRBJ2-7; 9 bases match TRBD1. The trim removed 6 bases at V and 5 bases at J, leaving 11 bases unmatched. This CDR3 region has 15 residues. The germline CDR1 and CDR2 sequences are SNHLY and FYNNEI. CDR3 protein: CASSPPGQGFHEQYF. The CDR3 nucleotides are TGTGCCAGCAGCCCCCCGGGACAGGGTTTCCACGAGCAGTACTTC.

A single count supports this clone. The J gene is TRBJ1-6, the V gene TRBV19, with 8 bases matching TRBD1. Per germline, CDR1 LNHDA and CDR2 SQIVND (reference sequence). This CDR3 has 16 residues. J lost 8 bases, V lost 6 bases, and 12 bases had no gene match. The CDR3 reads CASSRRQGWDHSPLHF. The CDR3 region has the DNA TGTGCCAGTAGCAGACGACAGGGGTGGGATCATTCACCCCTCCACTTT.

The rearrangement links TRBV19 to TRBJ2-2; D is unclear. The V gene lost 0 bases and the J gene lost 0 bases, with 11 bases spanning the gap. The germline V gene has CDR1 LNHDA and CDR2 SQIVND (reference sequence). This CDR3 comprises 17 residues. The CDR3 DNA reads as TGTGCCAGTAGTATAGAACGCGGTTTTGCGAACACCGGGGAGCTGTTTTTT. Its protein is CASSIERGFANTGELFF.

The CDR3 DNA reads TGTGCCAGCAGCCCCCAGATTTACTCTGGAAACACCATATATTTT. Its protein is CASSPQIYSGNTIYF. The chain links TRBV7-2 to TRBJ1-3; D call uncertain. V was trimmed by 5 bases and J by 0 bases, leaving 11 bases between them. The CDR3 loop spans 15 amino acids. Germline V gives CDR1 SGHTA, CDR2 FQGNSA.

The J gene is TRBJ2-1, the V gene TRBV3-1 (or the pseudogene TRBV3-2); perhaps TRBD1 as D (6 bases). Trimming took off 0 bases at V and 7 bases at J, with 19 bases between the two ends. The CDR3 is 17 amino acids. CDR1 and CDR2 from the germline V gene are LGHDT and YNNKEL (reference sequence). The CDR3 sequence is CASSQDPDRLVPNEQFF. In DNA, the CDR3 is TGTGCCAGCAGCCAAGATCCTGACAGGTTAGTGCCTAATGAGCAGTTCTTC.

This clone showed up just once. V gene TRBV3-1 (or the pseudogene TRBV3-2) combines with J gene TRBJ1-5; no clear D gene. V dropped 1 base and J dropped 11 bases, with 9 bases sitting between them. Germline V gene sequence: CDR1 LGHDT, CDR2 YNNKEL (reference sequence). CDR3 length equals 12 residues. The CDR3 nucleotides are TGTGCCAGCAGCCAAGGATCTACGGCCCAGCATTTT. Translation gives CASSQGSTAQHF.

The gene calls are TRBV27 and TRBJ2-7; weak D call: TRBD2 (5 bases). The V and J ends lost 2 bases and 3 bases respectively, with 8 bases between them. Germline V CDR1 and CDR2: MNHEY, SMNVEV (reference sequence). The CDR3 length is 13 residues. The CDR3 DNA follows: TGTGCCAGCAGTTTAGCGGGTAACTACGAGCAGTACTTC. Translating gives CASSLAGNYEQYF.